One sample yielded the 15 T cell receptor beta chains listed below, sequenced in a study of T-cell memory formation after mild COVID-19. TCRdb ran MiXCR on the 5' RACE reads and lists one entry per CDR3 protein. The sample consists of roughly 560,000 distinct CDR3 sequences, around 20% of them appearing once. Specimen: PBMCs or a T cell subset sorted from them (not recorded which). These receptors were obtained from an adult woman who had mild COVID-19 (a few samples of this study predate the infection). Cell type and time point are not known.

This clonotype has a handful of counts. For the CDR3, the DNA is TGTGCCAGCAGCTTAGCGTTTATGGCGGGAGTAGTATCGGGCATTCAGTACTTC. Translating gives CASSLAFMAGVVSGIQYF. The J gene is TRBJ2-4, the V gene TRBV7-9, with TRBD2 matching 7 bases. Germline V gene lookup returns CDR1 SEHNR and CDR2 FQNEAQ (reference sequence). The V segment lost 0 bases and the J segment 9 bases; nucleotides outside the gene matches: 17. This CDR3 contains 18 residues.

This clonotype was seen only a few times. J is TRBJ1-2 and V is TRBV3-1; possibly TRBD1 for D (6 bases). V was trimmed by 6 bases and J by 0 bases, leaving 17 bases between them. Germline V CDR1 and CDR2: LGHDT, YNNKEL (reference sequence). The CDR3 is made up of 16 amino acids. The chain's CDR3 is CASSFTQQGSNYGYTF. Written as DNA, the CDR3 is TGTGCCAGCAGTTTTACCCAACAGGGATCTAACTATGGCTACACCTTC.

This clonotype was counted only a few times. V and J are TRBV5-1 and TRBJ2-1, with TRBD2 as a possible D gene (6 bases). The germline gives CDR1 SGHRS, CDR2 YFSETQ. The CDR3 runs to 15 residues. The V end was cut by 2 bases, the J end by 0 bases, with 9 bases between. The CDR3, as DNA: TGCGCCAGCAGCTTTAGCGGCCCCTCCTACAATGAGCAGTTCTTC. Protein: CASSFSGPSYNEQFF.

This clonotype was picked up a small number of times. This rearrangement joins TRBV7-9 to TRBJ1-2, with a tentative D call TRBD1 (5 bases). Germline-derived CDR1 and CDR2 are SEHNR and FQNEAQ (reference sequence). V gave up 7 bases and J gave up 8 bases, with 14 bases separating them. The CDR3 has 12 residues. DNA for the CDR3: TGTGCCAGCAACCTGAGGGGCGAGGGCTACACCTTC. As protein: CASNLRGEGYTF.

This clonotype has a handful of counts. V usage is TRBV24-1 and J usage is TRBJ2-1; D is unresolved. Trimming pared 3 bases from V and 7 bases from J, leaving 24 bases between. The germline V gene encodes CDR1 KGHDR and CDR2 SFDVKD. The CDR3 spans 18 residues. The DNA of the CDR3 is TGTGCCACCAGTGATCCTAACTCCGACGTTGGTTTGGGGAATGAGCAGTTCTTC. This sequence encodes CATSDPNSDVGLGNEQFF.

The chain couples TRBV7-9 to TRBJ1-2, with 10 bases that match TRBD1. Germline CDR1 is SEHNR and CDR2 is FQNEAQ (reference sequence). The CDR3 covers 15 residues. V was clipped by 0 bases and J by 6 bases; unmatched bases: 4. The CDR3 here is CASSLAIGTGDGYTF. The DNA for the CDR3 is TGTGCCAGCAGCTTAGCGATTGGGACAGGGGATGGCTACACCTTC.

There are a few counts of this clonotype. The J gene is TRBJ2-7, the V gene TRBV15, with TRBD1 identical over 11 bases. The CDR3 spans 16 residues. The V segment lost 3 bases and the J segment 3 bases; nucleotides outside the gene matches: 7. Germline CDR1 and CDR2: LNHNV and YYDKDF (reference sequence). CDR3 sequence (DNA): TGTGCCACCAGCAGTAATTCTGGGACAGGGGGCTACGAGCAGTACTTC. Protein sequence: CATSSNSGTGGYEQYF.

This clonotype was seen more than once but under ten times. The rearrangement links TRBV27 to TRBJ1-1; a weak D match, TRBD1 (6 bases). The germline CDR1 and CDR2 sequences are MNHEY and SMNVEV (reference sequence). This CDR3 is 15 amino acids long. Deletions cut 5 bases from V and 4 bases from J, with 17 bases between. CDR3 in DNA: TGTGCCAGCAGTCCCTTGGAGGGGGGGGTCACTGAAGCTTTCTTT. This sequence encodes CASSPLEGGVTEAFF.

At least ten counts were recorded for this clonotype. The chain has TRBV30 and TRBJ2-7, with D perhaps matching TRBD2 (6 bases). V was shortened by 3 bases and J by 0 bases, with 9 bases between the two germline ends. Per germline, CDR1 GTSNPN and CDR2 SVGIG (reference sequence). This CDR3 region has 13 residues. The CDR3 sequence: CAWRGRSSYEQYF. Written as DNA, the CDR3 is TGTGCCTGGAGGGGGAGGTCCTCCTACGAGCAGTACTTC.

This clonotype has only a few counts. The chain recombines TRBV29-1 with TRBJ2-7; no clear D. This CDR3 spans 11 amino acids. The ends were cut back, 4 bases at V and 6 bases at J, with 10 bases in the middle. Looked up from germline, CDR1 is SQVTM and CDR2 is ANQGSEA. The CDR3 coding sequence is TGCAGCGTTGGTTCTGAGGTCGAGCAGTACTTC. Its translation is CSVGSEVEQYF.

This clonotype was seen only a few times. The rearrangement links TRBV15 to TRBJ1-1, with D perhaps matching TRBD1 (5 bases). The CDR3 runs 15 residues. Trimming removed 1 base at V and 5 bases at J, with 14 bases between. CDR1 is LNHNV, CDR2 YYDKDF, per germline (reference sequence). The CDR3 protein is CATSRGGVVRTEAFF. The CDR3 coding sequence is TGTGCCACCAGCAGAGGGGGGGTGGTACGGACTGAAGCTTTCTTT.

This clonotype was seen repeatedly, ten times or more. The chain has TRBV14 and TRBJ2-5, with 14 bases matching TRBD2. Germline assignment: CDR1 SGHDN and CDR2 FVKESK. The CDR3 is 15 amino acids. Trimming took 3 bases from V and 5 from J; bases not matched to a gene: 2. The chain's CDR3 is CASSQGLAGVETQYF. In nucleotides, the CDR3 is TGTGCCAGCAGCCAGGGACTAGCGGGGGTTGAGACCCAGTACTTC.

This clonotype was counted between two and nine times. The gene calls are TRBV20-1 and TRBJ2-1; D is perhaps TRBD2 (5 bases). The CDR3 contains 13 residues. The germline CDR1 and CDR2 sequences are DFQATT and SNEGSKA (reference sequence). V lost 0 bases, J lost 4 bases, and 7 bases lay in between. CDR3 amino acids: CSARETTYNEQFF. The DNA of the CDR3 is TGCAGTGCTAGAGAGACTACATACAATGAGCAGTTCTTC.

V is TRBV7-3 and J is TRBJ2-1; perhaps TRBD2 as D (6 bases). The CDR3 has 17 residues. Germline CDR1 reads SGHTA; CDR2 reads FQGTGA. V lost 0 bases and J lost 0, with 12 bases in between. CDR3 residues: CASSLTGGGSSYNEQFF. DNA for the CDR3: TGTGCCAGCAGCTTAACTGGTGGGGGGTCCTCCTACAATGAGCAGTTCTTC.

The rearrangement links TRBV6-5 to TRBJ2-6; D gene unclear. CDR3 length: 14 residues. Per germline, CDR1 MNHEY and CDR2 SVGAGI. The germline V and J ends were trimmed by 3 bases and 7 bases, with 10 bases remaining between them. The CDR3 region has the DNA TGTGCCAGCAGTTATTCGGAGTACGCCAACGTCCTGACTTTC. It codes for CASSYSEYANVLTF.